One and the same sample provided the 10 T cell receptor beta chains below, sequenced in a study of CD8+ T cells in alopecia areata. cDNA reverse transcribed from extracted RNA served as the sequencing template. Clones were read by immunoSEQ multiplex PCR, and TCRdb kept only the in-frame ones, dropping some. The repertoire holds roughly 150,000 clones, less than 65% seen once, with approximately 19% in the top ten. Sample: CD8+ T cells sorted from blood, taken at week 0. The receptors originated from a human donor with alopecia areata.

The J gene is TRBJ1-2, the V gene TRBV27; D might be TRBD1 (5 bases). In germline, CDR1 is MNHEY, CDR2 SMNVEV (reference sequence). This CDR3 is built from 13 residues. V was cut by 3 bases and J by 4 bases, with 9 bases left in between. CDR3 in amino acids: CASSFGGTYGYTF. The DNA of the CDR3 is TGTGCCAGCAGTTTCGGGGGGACCTATGGCTACACCTTC.

This clone was found a few times. V gene TRBV29-1 combines with J gene TRBJ2-1; D is undetermined. This CDR3 is built from 11 residues. V was shortened by 4 bases and J by 10 bases, with 11 bases between the two germline ends. Germline lookup yields CDR1 SQVTM and CDR2 ANQGSEA. The chain's CDR3 is CSVVIEWEQFF. The DNA of the CDR3 is TGCAGCGTTGTGATAGAGTGGGAGCAGTTCTTC.

The chain uses TRBV5-1 and TRBJ2-6; 10 bases map to TRBD1. With 6 bases clipped from V and 1 base from J, the junction kept 7 bases outside the gene matches. Germline CDR1 is SGHRS and CDR2 is YFSETQ. The CDR3 loop spans 17 amino acids. CDR3 nucleotides: TGCGCCAGCATTGCGACAGGGGGCTTTTCTGGGGCCAACGTCCTGACTTTC. Translating it yields CASIATGGFSGANVLTF.

This clone was seen a handful of times. The gene calls are TRBV9 and TRBJ2-3; 11 bases are shared with TRBD1. The ends lost 3 bases at V and 3 bases at J; junction bases unmatched: 3. CDR1 is SGDLS and CDR2 is YYNGEE in the germline V gene. The CDR3 is 15 amino acids. Here the CDR3 DNA reads TGTGCCAGCAGCGCGGACAGGGGGCGTACAGATACGCAGTATTTT. Translation gives CASSADRGRTDTQYF.

The sample holds many counts of this clone. DNA for the CDR3: TGTGCCAGCGTTGACAGTGGGGACCCCGGGGGAGTGGAGAAGTACTTC. Amino acids: CASVDSGDPGGVEKYF. The chain is built from TRBV7-9 and TRBJ2-7, with D tentatively TRBD2 (6 bases). CDR3 length: 16 residues. Trimming removed 8 bases at V and 11 bases at J, with 31 bases between. Germline-derived CDR1 and CDR2 are SEHNR and FQNEAQ (reference sequence).

This clone has more than one count but fewer than ten. The chain links TRBV30 to TRBJ2-1, with a possible D match to TRBD2 (7 bases). Germline V gives CDR1 GTSNPN, CDR2 SVGIG (reference sequence). V was pared by 1 base and J by 8 bases, with 12 bases between. The CDR3 has 13 amino acids. CDR3 nucleotide sequence: TGTGCCTGGAGTGCAGGGAGGGGGGATGAGCAGTTCTTC. Protein: CAWSAGRGDEQFF.

The rearrangement joins TRBV29-1 to TRBJ2-7; tentative D call: TRBD2 (6 bases). The CDR3 consists of 14 residues. Germline V lookup: CDR1 SQVTM, CDR2 ANQGSEA. V was clipped by 1 base and J by 0 bases, with 10 bases between them. The CDR3 nucleotides read TGCAGCGTTGAAGGCGGGGAAAGCTCCTACGAGCAGTACTTC. It codes for CSVEGGESSYEQYF.

The chain has TRBV25-1 and TRBJ2-7; D call uncertain. V dropped 8 bases and J dropped 1 base, with 21 bases sitting between them. This CDR3 is 16 amino acids long. Germline V lookup: CDR1 MGHDK, CDR2 SYGVNS. DNA for the CDR3: TGTGCCAGCGAACCGATGACAAGGTCCCTGTCCTACGAGCAGTACTTC. Protein product: CASEPMTRSLSYEQYF.

This clone was detected once. The rearrangement uses TRBV29-1 and TRBJ2-7; D remains unclear. In germline, CDR1 is SQVTM, CDR2 ANQGSEA. V lost 4 bases to trimming and J lost 4 bases, with 14 bases between them. The CDR3 is made up of 13 amino acids. CDR3 sequence (DNA): TGCAGCGTTGGTGTGGGCGTTGGTTACGAGCAGTACTTC. This codes for CSVGVGVGYEQYF.

The rearrangement uses TRBV29-1 and TRBJ1-2; 8 nucleotides match TRBD1. V trimming: 8 bases; J trimming: 3 bases; junction bases outside the gene matches: 5. Germline CDR1 SQVTM, CDR2 ANQGSEA. CDR3 length: 12 amino acids. The CDR3 here is CSWETGDYGYTF. The CDR3 nucleotides are TGCAGCTGGGAGACAGGGGACTATGGCTACACCTTC. The whole variable domain, remainder taken from reference TRBV29-1 and TRBJ1-2, is SAVISQKPSRDICQRGTSLTIQCQVDSQVTMMFWYRQQPGQSLTLIATANQGSEATYESGFVIDKFPISRPNLTFSTLTVSNMSPEDSSIYLCSWETGDYGYTFGSGTRLTVV.